The clone carrying this T cell receptor (beta chain) has a single count. The antigen is not known. V gave up 0 bases and J gave up 4 bases; unmatched junction bases: 4. Germline loops: CDR1 SGDLS, CDR2 YYNGEE. There are 15 residues in the CDR3. The sample comes from a study of cytomegalovirus exposure and HLA in healthy donors. It was with 60 Vbeta and 13 Jbeta primers that the PCR ran. Measured with immunoSEQ multiplex PCR; TCRdb has only the in-frame clones, and not every one. Of 150,000 to 200,000 clones listed, roughly 80% are singletons. Overall study results and limits: When a later analysis was performed, an Asian-associated ancestry cluster reportedly had fewer N-insertions than the approximately 680-donor mean.

The rearrangement uses TRBV9 and TRBJ2-1; the match to TRBD2 covers 7 bases. The TCR comes from a woman aged 40 to 49 in good health and CMV-seropositive. Material for sequencing was PBMCs. The CDR3 bases are TGTGCCAGCAGCGTAGGGGGAGGGAAATACAATGAGCAGTTCTTC. It codes for CASSVGGGKYNEQFF. The full variable domain, completed using reference TRBV9 and TRBJ2-1, is DSGVTQTPKHLITATGQRVTLRCSPRSGDLSVYWYQQSLDQGLQFLIQYYNGEERAKGNILERFSAQQFPDLHSELNLSSLELGDSALYFCASSVGGGKYNEQFFGPGTRLTVL.